This T cell receptor (beta chain) was sequenced during a study of cytomegalovirus exposure and HLA in healthy donors. Study background: There were a few hundred genotyped donors. Of these, roughly 80% fell in the genetic ancestry cluster associated with self-reported Caucasian donors. Study outcomes and limitations: Beyond CMV serostatus, there was no information to go on about immune exposure. Evidence from a later analysis indicated that most CMV-associated TCR beta chains looked HLA-restricted.

The PCR was carried out with 60 Vbeta primers and 13 Jbeta primers. Using immunoSEQ multiplex PCR, the repertoire was profiled, and TCRdb retains in-frame clones only, with some absent. The sample has over 200,000 clones, nearly 80% seen once; the top ten hold roughly 1.9%. This clone has just a few counts. Its antigen is unidentified. This TCR was sampled from a male donor in good health and CMV-seronegative. Sample: PBMCs.

This CDR3 is CASSHNNEQFF. CDR3 coding DNA: TGCGCCAGCAGCCATAACAATGAGCAGTTCTTC. This sequence joins TRBV4-1 and TRBJ2-1; D gene uncertain. With 3 bases removed from V and 5 bases from J, the gap between germline ends came to 2 bases. The CDR3 has 11 residues. From germline, CDR1 is MGHRA and CDR2 YSYEKL.